A selection of T cell receptor beta chains follows, all from one sample in a study of cytomegalovirus exposure and HLA in healthy donors. The table came from immunoSEQ multiplex PCR; TCRdb's copy has only in-frame clones and leaves some out. This sample carries 190,000 or so clones, roughly 78% of them seen once, and the ten largest clones take roughly 0.7%. Source material: PBMCs. These receptors all stem from a boy younger than 18 in good health and CMV-seronegative. Both conserved end residues are part of each CDR3. A D gene is named only where the DNA matches it firmly. The listing skips clone size in some rows; elsewhere it reads once, few, many or a size class.

CDR3 protein,CDR3 DNA,V gene,J gene,D gene,clone size
CASSLVPGGGEQYF,TGTGCCAGCAGCTTAGTTCCAGGGGGCGGCGAGCAGTACTTC,TRBV7-8,TRBJ2-7,TRBD1,once
CASSGQGEATEAFF,TGTGCCAGCAGCGGGCAGGGTGAGGCCACTGAAGCTTTCTTT,TRBV4-2,TRBJ1-1,.,few
CAWSVGGLRKDEQFF,TGTGCCTGGAGTGTAGGCGGCCTGAGGAAGGATGAGCAGTTCTTC,TRBV30,TRBJ2-1,.,.
CASSDRTGGVSPLHF,TGTGCCAGCAGTGACCGGACAGGGGGCGTCTCACCCCTCCACTTT,TRBV2,TRBJ1-6,TRBD1,.
CASAGQNNSPLHF,TGTGCCAGCGCTGGACAAAATAATTCACCCCTCCACTTT,TRBV25-1,TRBJ1-6,.,.
CVAAGGSTDTQYF,TGTGTCGCAGCGGGGGGGAGCACAGATACGCAGTATTTT,TRBV28,TRBJ2-3,TRBD2,.
CASSLGGEFYEQYF,TGTGCCAGCAGTTTAGGGGGGGAATTCTACGAGCAGTACTTC,TRBV27,TRBJ2-7,TRBD2,.
CASSISLAAGTDTQYF,TGTGCCAGCAGCATCTCACTAGCGGCGGGCACAGATACGCAGTATTTT,TRBV9,TRBJ2-3,TRBD2,.
CASSLAGETGAFF,TGCGCCAGCAGCTTGGCCGGGGAAACCGGGGCTTTCTTT,TRBV5-1,TRBJ1-1,.,.
CASSQGAEAFF,TGCGCCAGCAGCCAGGGCGCTGAAGCTTTCTTT,TRBV4-1,TRBJ1-1,.,.
CASSYDASDIDGYTF,TGTGCCAGCAGTTACGATGCCTCGGACATCGACGGCTACACCTTC,TRBV6-5,TRBJ1-2,.,.
CASSLTSQETQYF,TGTGCCAGTAGTCTAACTAGCCAAGAGACCCAGTACTTC,TRBV19,TRBJ2-5,.,.
CASSSPVGQGGFYEQYF,TGTGCCAGCAGCTCCCCGGTAGGACAGGGGGGATTCTACGAGCAGTACTTC,TRBV5-4,TRBJ2-7,TRBD1,.
CASSPPWTGSSTDTQYF,TGTGCCAGCAGCCCACCATGGACAGGGTCTAGCACAGATACGCAGTATTTT,TRBV14,TRBJ2-3,TRBD1,.
CASSLGGGLTDTQYF,TGTGCCAGCAGCCTGGGAGGGGGACTCACAGATACGCAGTATTTT,TRBV7-9,TRBJ2-3,.,.
CAISQTGATGELFF,TGTGCCATCAGCCAGACAGGGGCTACCGGGGAGCTGTTTTTT,TRBV10-3,TRBJ2-2,TRBD1,.
CASSPTPLGTNQETQYF,TGTGCCAGCAGCCCAACCCCCCTTGGGACTAACCAAGAGACCCAGTACTTC,TRBV7-2,TRBJ2-5,TRBD2,.
CASSPSPHRDRGTYEQYF,TGCGCCAGCAGCCCTTCCCCTCACCGGGACAGGGGAACCTACGAGCAGTACTTC,TRBV4-3,TRBJ2-7,TRBD1,.
CASSVQGANYGYTF,TGTGCCAGTAGTGTACAGGGAGCTAACTATGGCTACACCTTC,TRBV19,TRBJ1-2,.,once
CASSSFATAAGNTIYF,TGTGCCAGCAGCTCCTTTGCCACGGCGGCTGGAAACACCATATATTTT,TRBV7-9,TRBJ1-3,.,.
CATSGTENEKLFF,TGTGCCACTTCCGGGACAGAAAATGAAAAACTGTTTTTT,TRBV10-3,TRBJ1-4,TRBD1,.
CASSASGGASYEQYF,TGTGCCAGCAGCGCTAGCGGGGGGGCGAGCTACGAGCAGTACTTC,TRBV9,TRBJ2-7,TRBD2,.
CATLGDDYGYTF,TGTGCCACCCTCGGGGATGACTATGGCTACACCTTC,TRBV27,TRBJ1-2,.,.
CASGGGQETQYF,TGTGCCAGCGGCGGGGGTCAAGAGACCCAGTACTTC,TRBV18,TRBJ2-5,TRBD2,.
CASSDSGVGPQHF,TGTGCCAGCAGCGATTCAGGGGTAGGGCCCCAGCATTTT,TRBV6-1,TRBJ1-5,.,.
CASRTRTEWGYTF,TGTGCCAGCAGAACACGGACAGAGTGGGGCTACACCTTC,TRBV28,TRBJ1-2,.,.
CASSDTGSYEQYF,TGTGCCAGCAGTGACACAGGGAGCTACGAGCAGTACTTC,TRBV28,TRBJ2-7,.,.
CASSDTPGQGFRGNYGYTF,TGTGCCAGCAGCGATACTCCGGGACAGGGTTTTCGTGGGAACTATGGCTACACCTTC,TRBV7-8,TRBJ1-2,TRBD1,.
CASSPLALSGELFF,TGTGCCAGCAGCCCGCTAGCGTTGAGCGGGGAGCTGTTTTTT,TRBV11-3,TRBJ2-2,.,.
CAWTRGTGNTEAFF,TGTGCCTGGACTAGGGGCACCGGGAACACTGAAGCTTTCTTT,TRBV30,TRBJ1-1,.,.
CASSGDTDTQYF,TGTGCCAGCTCTGGAGACACAGATACGCAGTATTTT,TRBV18,TRBJ2-3,.,once
CASSQHTGGEGYEQYF,TGCGCCAGCAGCCAGCATACAGGGGGTGAAGGGTACGAGCAGTACTTC,TRBV4-1,TRBJ2-7,TRBD1,.
CASSYNHEQFF,TGTGCCAGCAGTTACAACCATGAGCAGTTCTTC,TRBV2,TRBJ2-1,.,once
CASIGHGTGAYEQYF,TGCGCCAGCATAGGGCACGGGACAGGGGCCTACGAGCAGTACTTC,TRBV10-2,TRBJ2-7,TRBD1,.
CASSEVLAGGGDTQYF,TGTGCCAGCAGTGAAGTCCTAGCGGGAGGGGGAGATACGCAGTATTTT,TRBV6-1,TRBJ2-3,TRBD2,.
CASSWTGGEETQYF,TGCGCCAGCAGCTGGACAGGGGGAGAGGAGACCCAGTACTTC,TRBV5-1,TRBJ2-5,TRBD1,.
CASSPYGGTGRKTQYF,TGTGCCAGCAGCCCCTATGGAGGGACAGGGAGAAAGACCCAGTACTTC,TRBV11-3,TRBJ2-5,TRBD1,.
CASAGTSYNEQFF,TGTGCCAGCGCCGGGACTAGCTACAATGAGCAGTTCTTC,TRBV6-1,TRBJ2-1,TRBD2,.
CASSPEGATNEKLFF,TGTGCCAGCAGTCCGGAGGGAGCAACTAATGAAAAACTGTTTTTT,TRBV6-1,TRBJ1-4,.,.
CAISESRGQGSADGYGYTF,TGTGCCATCAGTGAAAGTAGGGGACAGGGTTCAGCGGATGGCTATGGCTACACCTTC,TRBV10-3,TRBJ1-2,TRBD1,.
CASSQPGLAGGTDTQYF,TGTGCCAGCAGCCAGCCCGGACTAGCGGGGGGCACAGATACGCAGTATTTT,TRBV4-2,TRBJ2-3,TRBD2,.